This entry features one T cell receptor beta chain sequence. This specimen belongs to a study of low-dose radiotherapy and immunotherapy resistance in tumors. Study details: Treatment of Cohort 2 consisted of 1 Gy per fraction every two weeks, amounting to 13 Gy over 26 weeks. Patients were given intravenous nivolumab 240 mg every two weeks plus ipilimumab 1 mg/kg every six weeks.

Trimming took off 3 bases at V and 6 bases at J, with 13 bases between the two ends. The length of the CDR3 is 14 residues. The V gene's germline CDR1 is SGDLS and CDR2 YYNGEE. cDNA synthesis used a TRAV/TRBV-specific primer set for both chains. TCR amplification used roughly 21 PCR cycles, a constant-region primer and a V-primer adapter. In vitro transcription served to amplify the mRNA that had been isolated. TCRdb re-called the reads through MiXCR, storing one row per CDR3 protein. The sample has approximately 11,000 distinct CDR3 sequences; about 47% are singletons. The receptor was isolated from a human donor with advanced metastatic prostate, ovarian, gallbladder or colorectal cancer (not recorded which). This table probably holds off-target reads from a library built for another chain. The gene calls are TRBV9 and TRBJ2-1; D is perhaps TRBD2 (6 bases). The CDR3 spells CASSGPTGGNEQFF. The CDR3 coding sequence is TGTGCCAGCAGCGGACCGACCGGGGGCAATGAGCAGTTCTTC.